The 32 T cell receptor beta chains listed next were all sequenced from one sample in a study of PD-L1 blockade in urothelial cancer (dated by TCRdb to between 2016 and 2019). The sample's time point label, in plain terms: pretreatment peripheral blood. Libraries came from the immunoSEQ multiplex PCR assay. The table was pulled from immuneACCESS by TCRdb, which kept in-frame rearrangements only. Such tables lose some clones; where checked, under half of the loss comes from unresolved V genes, and the rest has no known cause. This sample is represented by around 68,000 clones; 80% to 90% of them were singletons. In total, the top ten clones hold more than 1.5% of the sample. The sequencing used PBMCs, collected around atezolizumab (anti-PD-L1) treatment. The receptors come from a man aged 65 to 85 with urothelial cancer.

The rearrangement links TRBV30 to TRBJ2-5, with D possibly TRBD2 on 6 matching bases. Between the trimmed V and J ends, which lost 3 bases and 7 bases, there was a span of 21 bases. Per the germline V gene, CDR1 is GTSNPN and CDR2 is SVGIG (reference sequence). This CDR3 has 15 residues. The CDR3 region is CAWRERGGPRWTQYF. CDR3 coding DNA: TGTGCCTGGAGAGAAAGGGGAGGACCTAGGTGGACCCAGTACTTC.

The rearrangement joins TRBV5-1 to TRBJ2-1; 16 nucleotides match TRBD2. With 7 bases clipped from V and 7 bases from J, the junction kept 17 bases outside the gene matches. This CDR3 spans 19 amino acids. Germline V lookup: CDR1 SGHRS, CDR2 YFSETQ. DNA for the CDR3: TGCGCCAGCGGCTGGTCGGGGACTAGCGGGAGGGCCAATAGGAATGAGCAGTTCTTC. Translated, it gives CASGWSGTSGRANRNEQFF.

The chain carries TRBV2 and TRBJ1-1, with D maybe TRBD1 (5 bases). Germline loops: CDR1 SNHLY, CDR2 FYNNEI. The CDR3 extends over 16 amino acids. V was cut by 5 bases and J by 0 bases, with 16 bases left in between. The CDR3 reads CASSKDGGDMNTEAFF. The CDR3 nucleotides are TGTGCCAGCAGTAAAGACGGGGGGGATATGAACACTGAAGCTTTCTTT. The full variable domain, completed using reference TRBV2 and TRBJ1-1, is EPEVTQTPSHQVTQMGQEVILRCVPISNHLYFYWYRQILGQKVEFLVSFYNNEISEKSEIFDDQFSVERPDGSNFTLKIRSTKLEDSAMYFCASSKDGGDMNTEAFFGQGTRLTVV.

This chain uses TRBV10-3 with TRBJ1-2; weak D call: TRBD1 (5 bases). V was trimmed by 11 bases and J by 1 base, leaving 11 bases between them. CDR3 length equals 12 residues. Per the germline V gene, CDR1 is ENHRY and CDR2 is SYGVKD. The CDR3 region has the DNA TGTGCCTCCCAGGGCGTTAACTATGGCTACACCTTC. As protein: CASQGVNYGYTF.

The chain links TRBV6-6 to TRBJ2-2, with TRBD2 as a possible D gene (6 bases). The CDR3 runs to 16 residues. Trimming removed 4 bases at V and 2 bases at J, with 14 bases between. Germline CDR1 and CDR2: MNHNY and SVGAGI (reference sequence). CDR3 in DNA: TGTGCCAGCAGTTTCGGACACGGGGGTAACACCGGGGAGCTGTTTTTT. It is translated as CASSFGHGGNTGELFF.

The J gene is TRBJ2-7, the V gene TRBV15, with D maybe TRBD1 (6 bases). CDR3 length: 13 amino acids. Trimming stripped 7 bases from V and 6 bases from J, with 16 bases between. Per germline, CDR1 LNHNV and CDR2 YYDKDF (reference sequence). In nucleotides, the CDR3 is TGTGCCACCAAAATGCAGGGGTTAGGCGAGCAGTACTTC. It codes for CATKMQGLGEQYF.

J is TRBJ2-7 and V is TRBV5-1; 8 nucleotides line up with TRBD2. CDR3 length equals 15 residues. CDR1 is SGHRS and CDR2 is YFSETQ in the germline V gene. J gave up 5 bases and V 3 bases, and 10 bases lay outside the gene matches. CDR3 coding DNA: TGCGCCAGCAGCTCAACCGGGACTAGTAGAAACGAGCAGTACTTC. Its protein product is CASSSTGTSRNEQYF.

The chain carries TRBV5-1 and TRBJ1-1, with a tentative D call TRBD1 (6 bases). The CDR3 has 14 residues. Germline assignment: CDR1 SGHRS and CDR2 YFSETQ. The ends were cut back, 4 bases at V and 1 base at J, with 11 bases in the middle. The CDR3 nucleotides read TGCGCCAGCAGCAATGGACAGCCGAACACTGAAGCTTTCTTT. The encoded protein is CASSNGQPNTEAFF.

This chain connects TRBV27 to TRBJ2-6, with 12 bases lining up with TRBD1. CDR1 is MNHEY, CDR2 SMNVEV, per germline (reference sequence). V shed 5 bases, J shed 2 bases, and the junction held 7 bases outside the gene matches. This CDR3 spans 18 amino acids. The DNA for the CDR3 is TGTGCCAGCAGTCCGGGACAGGGGGCCCGGGCTGGGGCCAACGTCCTGACTTTC. Amino acids: CASSPGQGARAGANVLTF.

This clone was seen more than once but under ten times. The rearrangement joins TRBV4-3 to TRBJ2-1; 8 bases align to TRBD2. V was pared by 0 bases and J by 7 bases, with 11 bases of the junction left unmatched. The CDR3 loop spans 17 amino acids. From germline, CDR1 is LGHNA and CDR2 YSLEER. CDR3 residues: CASSQDLPAGAGNEQFF. In nucleotides, the CDR3 is TGCGCCAGCAGCCAAGATCTTCCAGCGGGAGCGGGAAATGAGCAGTTCTTC.

This clone was detected only a few times. The rearrangement joins TRBV19 to TRBJ2-1; 9 nucleotides line up with TRBD2. The V gene end was trimmed by 7 bases and the J gene end by 5 bases; junction bases not matched to a gene: 6. CDR1 is LNHDA, CDR2 SQIVND, per germline (reference sequence). CDR3 length: 14 residues. Written as DNA, the CDR3 is TGTGCCAGTACAGGGGTAGCGGGAGACAATGAGCAGTTCTTC. This codes for CASTGVAGDNEQFF.

The chain has TRBV5-4 and TRBJ2-5; weak D call: TRBD1 (6 bases). V gave up 7 bases and J gave up 5 bases, with 12 bases separating them. Germline V gene data show CDR1 as SGHNT and CDR2 as YYREEE (reference sequence). CDR3 length equals 12 residues. The chain's CDR3 is CASRRQGETQYF. The DNA for the CDR3 is TGTGCCAGCCGGCGGCAGGGGGAGACCCAGTACTTC.

The gene calls are TRBV5-1 and TRBJ2-1; D might be TRBD1 (6 bases). Trimming removed 4 bases at V and 7 bases at J, with 18 bases between. CDR1 and CDR2 from the germline V gene are SGHRS and YFSETQ. There are 15 residues in the CDR3. CDR3 DNA: TGCGCCAGCAGCCAGGACAGCCCTCCGGGTAATGAGCAGTTCTTC. Translating gives CASSQDSPPGNEQFF.

This clone showed up just once. The genes are TRBV2 and TRBJ2-2; D possibly corresponds to TRBD2 (5 bases). Trimming cost V 3 bases and J 4 bases, with 15 bases left between them. Germline CDR1 SNHLY, CDR2 FYNNEI. This CDR3 spans 16 amino acids. For the CDR3, the DNA is TGTGCCAGCAGTGATTTCGGGGTTTGGGGCACCGGGGAGCTGTTTTTT. Residues: CASSDFGVWGTGELFF. Together with reference TRBV2 and TRBJ2-2, the CDR3 gives the full variable domain: EPEVTQTPSHQVTQMGQEVILRCVPISNHLYFYWYRQILGQKVEFLVSFYNNEISEKSEIFDDQFSVERPDGSNFTLKIRSTKLEDSAMYFCASSDFGVWGTGELFFGEGSRLTVL.

The rearrangement links TRBV5-1 to TRBJ2-1; 9 nucleotides match TRBD2. Germline CDR1 reads SGHRS; CDR2 reads YFSETQ. J lost 5 bases, V lost 4 bases, and 10 bases had no gene match. The CDR3 contains 16 residues. As DNA, the CDR3 is TGCGCCAGCAGCCCCCGAATAGCGGGAGCGCACAATGAGCAGTTCTTC. It specifies CASSPRIAGAHNEQFF.

The rearrangement joins TRBV5-5 to TRBJ1-5; D is ambiguous. This CDR3 contains 13 residues. V lost 2 bases to trimming and J lost 5 bases, with 8 bases between them. In germline, CDR1 is SGHKS, CDR2 YYEKEE (reference sequence). CDR3 amino acids: CASSFDYDQPQHF. The DNA for the CDR3 is TGTGCCAGCAGCTTTGACTATGATCAGCCCCAGCATTTT.

The chain couples TRBV7-8 to TRBJ1-1; D not resolved. The V gene lost 1 base and the J gene lost 3 bases, with 12 bases spanning the gap. The CDR3 consists of 15 residues. Germline V gives CDR1 SGHVS, CDR2 FQNEAQ. This CDR3 reads CASSLDRGRDTEAFF. The CDR3 nucleotides are TGTGCCAGCAGCTTAGATCGGGGTAGGGACACTGAAGCTTTCTTT.

The V call is TRBV11-3, the J call TRBJ1-4, with D perhaps matching TRBD1 (6 bases). The CDR3 spans 13 residues. V was trimmed by 4 bases and J by 11 bases, leaving 14 bases between them. CDR1 is SGHNT and CDR2 is YENEEA in the germline V gene. CDR3 nucleotides: TGTGCCAGCAGCTCATTACAGGGTGGGAAACTGTTTTTT. Its translation is CASSSLQGGKLFF. Drawing the rest from reference TRBV11-3 and TRBJ1-4, the complete variable domain is EAGVVQSPRYKIIEKKQPVAFWCNPISGHNTLYWYLQNLGQGPELLIRYENEEAVDDSQLPKDRFSAERLKGVDSTLKIQPAELGDSAVYLCASSSLQGGKLFFGSGTQLSVL.

The chain employs TRBV18 and TRBJ2-7, with D possibly being TRBD2 (5 bases). Germline values: CDR1 KGHSH, CDR2 LQKENI. Trimming took 3 bases from V and 4 from J, leaving 13 bases between them. The CDR3 totals 14 residues. The CDR3 region is CASSPQSGRYEQYF. The CDR3 DNA sequence: TGTGCCAGCTCACCCCAGAGCGGCCGGTACGAGCAGTACTTC.

V is TRBV6-5 and J is TRBJ1-2; TRBD1 agrees at 9 bases. The V gene's germline CDR1 is MNHEY and CDR2 SVGAGI. The CDR3 is 14 amino acids. J lost 7 bases, V lost 8 bases, and 11 bases had no gene match. The CDR3 loop reads CASETGTGMSGYTF. The CDR3 region has the DNA TGTGCCAGCGAGACCGGGACAGGGATGAGTGGCTACACCTTC.

The chain couples TRBV19 to TRBJ2-7; D gene unclear. CDR1 and CDR2 from the germline V gene are LNHDA and SQIVND (reference sequence). This CDR3 has 13 residues. Trimming took 1 base from V and 5 from J, leaving 9 bases between them. This CDR3 reads CASSIGGVNEQYF. In nucleotides, the CDR3 is TGTGCCAGTAGTATAGGAGGCGTCAACGAGCAGTACTTC.

This chain uses TRBV14 with TRBJ1-2; possible D gene TRBD1, 6 bases. CDR1 and CDR2 from the germline V gene are SGHDN and FVKESK. This CDR3 comprises 14 residues. Trimming pared 0 bases from V and 3 bases from J, leaving 8 bases between. CDR3 region: CASSQEEGDYGYTF. The CDR3 region has the DNA TGTGCCAGCAGCCAAGAAGAGGGGGACTATGGCTACACCTTC.

V usage is TRBV11-3 and J usage is TRBJ2-3; D perhaps matches TRBD2 (5 bases). Germline V gene sequence: CDR1 SGHNT, CDR2 YENEEA. Trimming left V 3 bases short and J 3 bases short, with 13 bases between. The length of the CDR3 is 15 residues. The CDR3 sequence: CASSLGEVITDTQYF. CDR3 nucleotide sequence: TGTGCCAGCAGCTTGGGAGAAGTAATTACAGATACGCAGTATTTT.

This clone was detected only a few times. The chain is built from TRBV4-1 and TRBJ1-1; D is unresolved. V was shortened by 1 base and J by 1 base, with 13 bases between the two germline ends. The length of the CDR3 is 16 residues. CDR1 MGHRA and CDR2 YSYEKL come from the germline V gene. CDR3 in amino acids: CASSQARAGWNTEAFF. The CDR3 nucleotides are TGCGCCAGCAGCCAAGCAAGGGCGGGGTGGAACACTGAAGCTTTCTTT.

The chain has TRBV6-5 and TRBJ1-2; possibly TRBD1 for D (5 bases). Germline values: CDR1 MNHEY, CDR2 SVGAGI. Trimming left V 0 bases short and J 8 bases short, with 16 bases between. The CDR3 runs to 15 residues. The CDR3 bases are TGTGCCAGCAGTTACTCCGGACATTCCTCTGGCGGCTACACCTTC. Protein product: CASSYSGHSSGGYTF.

This clone was found a few times. This rearrangement joins TRBV4-3 to TRBJ2-1, with 14 nucleotides matching TRBD2. The CDR3 extends over 16 amino acids. Germline loops: CDR1 LGHNA, CDR2 YSLEER. The V segment lost 1 base and the J segment 4 bases; nucleotides outside the gene matches: 0. CDR3 region: CASSQGLAGGYNEQFF. DNA of the CDR3: TGCGCCAGCAGCCAAGGACTAGCGGGAGGGTACAATGAGCAGTTCTTC.

This clone was counted a single time. The rearrangement links TRBV5-1 to TRBJ2-7, with TRBD1 as a possible D gene (6 bases). Looked up from germline, CDR1 is SGHRS and CDR2 is YFSETQ. The CDR3 is made up of 15 amino acids. Between the trimmed V and J ends, which lost 2 bases and 0 bases, there was a span of 12 bases. CDR3: CASSLEARGSYEQYF. In DNA, the CDR3 is TGCGCCAGCAGCTTAGAAGCCAGGGGCTCCTACGAGCAGTACTTC.

J is TRBJ1-1 and V is TRBV7-2, with 8 bases identical to TRBD1. The CDR3 runs to 14 residues. Germline V gene data show CDR1 as SGHTA and CDR2 as FQGNSA. The trim removed 3 bases at V and 6 bases at J, leaving 6 bases unmatched. CDR3 loop: CASSFPTGDPEAFF. CDR3 bases: TGTGCCAGCAGCTTCCCGACAGGGGACCCTGAAGCTTTCTTT.

V is TRBV7-9 and J is TRBJ2-7, with D hard to call. Germline V gene data show CDR1 as SEHNR and CDR2 as FQNEAQ (reference sequence). V was clipped by 1 base and J by 3 bases, with 4 bases between them. The CDR3 is made up of 12 amino acids. CDR3 sequence: CASSLVVYEQYF. CDR3 nucleotide sequence: TGTGCCAGCAGCTTAGTAGTCTACGAGCAGTACTTC.

This CDR3 reads CASTSGNLNEQYF. Here the CDR3 DNA reads TGTGCCAGCACTAGCGGGAATTTGAACGAGCAGTACTTC. The chain has TRBV27 and TRBJ2-7, with TRBD2 matching over 9 bases. CDR1 and CDR2 from the germline V gene are MNHEY and SMNVEV (reference sequence). CDR3 length equals 13 residues. Unmatched junction bases numbered 6, after V lost 7 bases and J lost 5 bases.

V and J are TRBV5-1 and TRBJ2-7; tentative D call: TRBD1 (6 bases). Deletions cut 4 bases from V and 1 base from J, with 12 bases between. The CDR3 covers 14 residues. CDR1 is SGHRS, CDR2 YFSETQ, per germline. Written as DNA, the CDR3 is TGCGCCAGCAGCGCCCAACAGGGTTCCTACGAGCAGTACTTC. Encoded protein: CASSAQQGSYEQYF.

The rearrangement links TRBV4-1 to TRBJ1-1; unclear D gene. The CDR3 runs to 13 residues. Trimming cost V 0 bases and J 7 bases, with 9 bases left between them. Germline V CDR1 and CDR2: MGHRA, YSYEKL. DNA for the CDR3: TGCGCCAGCAGCCAAGATGCAGACTTTGAAGCTTTCTTT. Translated: CASSQDADFEAFF.